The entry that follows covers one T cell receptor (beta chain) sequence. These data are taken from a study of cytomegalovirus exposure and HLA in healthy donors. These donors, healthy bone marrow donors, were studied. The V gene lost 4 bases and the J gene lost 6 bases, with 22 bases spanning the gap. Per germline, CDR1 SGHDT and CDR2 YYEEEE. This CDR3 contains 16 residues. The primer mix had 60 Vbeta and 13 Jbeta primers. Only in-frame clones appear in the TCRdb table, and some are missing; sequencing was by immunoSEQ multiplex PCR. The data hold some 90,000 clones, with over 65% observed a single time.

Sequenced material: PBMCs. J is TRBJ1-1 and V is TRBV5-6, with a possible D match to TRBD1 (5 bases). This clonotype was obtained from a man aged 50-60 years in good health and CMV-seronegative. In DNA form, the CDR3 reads TGTGCCAGCAGCAATCCCTGGCGGGGCGGATTTGCTGAAGCTTTCTTT. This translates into CASSNPWRGGFAEAFF.